Detailed here is one T cell receptor (beta chain). What it recognizes is unknown. The data are from a study of radiotherapy plus CTLA-4 blockade in lung cancer. Findings and limits, study-wide: In blood, TCR clones derived from the tumor expanded after radiotherapy plus ipilimumab.

The protocol was immunoSEQ multiplex PCR, while the TCRdb copy is restricted to in-frame clones and leaves out a portion. Of 100,000 to 150,000 clones in the sample, about 90% were seen once. This CDR3 has 14 amino acids. Per germline, CDR1 SGHNT and CDR2 YENEEA. V shed 5 bases, J shed 1 base, and the junction held 3 bases outside the gene matches. The receptor was isolated from a human donor with non-small cell lung cancer that progressed on radiotherapy plus ipilimumab. The sample here was peripheral blood, taken from a patient treated with radiotherapy plus ipilimumab. The chain carries TRBV11-3 and TRBJ1-1; 8 bases agree with TRBD1. This CDR3 reads CASSLGQGNTEAFF. Here the CDR3 DNA reads TGTGCCAGCAGCCTTGGACAGGGGAACACTGAAGCTTTCTTT.